These T cell receptor beta chains were read from a single sample in a study of blood T cells in healthy people across ages. TCRdb used MiXCR to reprocess the 5' RACE reads, holding one entry per CDR3 protein. This repertoire shows approximately 800,000 distinct CDR3 sequences, 20% to 30% found once; its top ten account for less than 3.5%. The sample also formed part of further work on T cells of mothers and their children.

Sequenced material: blood. The receptors derive from a boy aged 5-17 years in good health. CDR3s include the opening cysteine and the closing phenylalanine or tryptophan. D genes are given only for firm matches. Rows may omit the clone size; those that give it use once, few, many or a size class.

D gene | clone size | J gene | V gene | CDR3 length | CDR3 protein | CDR3 DNA
- | - | TRBJ2-5 | TRBV6-6 | 12 | CASRFSAEEQYF | TGTGCCAGCAGATTCAGCGCGGAGGAGCAGTACTTC
TRBD2 | few | TRBJ2-7 | TRBV20-1 | 11 | CSALAGGLRFF | TGCAGTGCCTTAGCGGGGGGATTGAGGTTCTTC
- | few | TRBJ2-1 | TRBV12-3/TRBV12-4 | 14 | CASSFWRSTDEQFF | TGTGCCAGCAGTTTTTGGCGGTCCACGGATGAGCAGTTCTTC
TRBD1 | - | TRBJ1-3 | TRBV28 | 15 | CASSPTGVSGNTIYF | TGTGCCAGCAGTCCCACAGGGGTCTCCGGAAACACCATATATTTT
- | few | TRBJ1-2 | TRBV6-2/TRBV6-3 | 13 | CASSFAPNYGYTF | TGTGCCAGCAGTTTTGCGCCTAACTATGGCTACACCTTC
- | - | TRBJ2-5 | TRBV4-2 | 15 | CASSQDTGTQRTQYF | TGTGCCAGCAGCCAAGATACCGGGACTCAGCGGACCCAGTACTTC
TRBD1 | few | TRBJ2-1 | TRBV15 | 15 | CATSSNRDRDNEQFF | TGTGCCACCAGCAGTAACCGGGACAGGGACAATGAGCAGTTCTTC
- | few | TRBJ1-3 | TRBV20-1 | 14 | CSASRSGTGNTIYF | TGCAGTGCTAGCAGGTCTGGGACTGGAAACACCATATATTTT
TRBD2 | - | TRBJ2-4 | TRBV13 | 16 | CASSFGTSGERDIQYF | TGTGCCAGCAGCTTCGGGACTAGCGGGGAGAGGGACATTCAGTACTTC
- | few | TRBJ1-1 | TRBV12-3/TRBV12-4 | 14 | CASSRRESFTEAFF | TGTGCCAGCAGCCGCAGGGAGTCTTTTACTGAAGCTTTCTTT
- | few | TRBJ2-7 | TRBV12-3/TRBV12-4 | 15 | CASSSQTRSTYEQYF | TGTGCCAGCAGTTCCCAGACTAGGAGTACCTACGAGCAGTACTTC
- | few | TRBJ2-2 | TRBV7-8 | 14 | CASRQGMGTGELFF | TGTGCCAGCAGACAGGGAATGGGCACCGGGGAGCTGTTTTTT
- | - | TRBJ2-7 | TRBV20-1 | 11 | CSALERDEQYF | TGCAGTGCACTTGAAAGGGACGAGCAGTACTTC
- | many | TRBJ2-3 | TRBV7-9 | 16 | CASSFGSGGATDTQYF | TGTGCCAGCTCCTTCGGGAGTGGCGGGGCCACTGATACGCAGTATTTT
- | - | TRBJ2-3 | TRBV5-4 | 15 | CASSFLQTGTDTQYF | TGTGCCAGCAGCTTTTTACAGACAGGCACAGATACGCAGTATTTT
- | few | TRBJ1-3 | TRBV7-2 | 17 | CASSLRSGGGPGNTIYF | TGTGCCAGCAGCTTAAGGTCTGGCGGGGGGCCTGGAAACACCATATATTTT
TRBD2 | few | TRBJ2-7 | TRBV12-3/TRBV12-4 | 18 | CASSPWASGGADPYEQYF | TGTGCCAGCAGCCCCTGGGCTAGCGGGGGGGCCGACCCCTACGAGCAGTACTTC
- | - | TRBJ2-7 | TRBV15 | 14 | CATSEPRDNSEQYF | TGTGCCACCAGCGAACCCCGAGACAATTCCGAGCAGTACTTC
- | few | TRBJ2-7 | TRBV20-1 | 15 | CSARRRANFSYEQYF | TGCAGTGCTAGACGCAGGGCAAATTTTTCCTACGAGCAGTACTTC
- | few | TRBJ2-1 | TRBV2 | 14 | CASSEAGPYNEQFF | TGTGCCAGCAGTGAAGCTGGACCCTACAATGAGCAGTTCTTC
- | few | TRBJ2-7 | TRBV5-1 | 14 | CASSLERPAYEQYF | TGCGCCAGCAGCTTGGAAAGACCGGCCTACGAGCAGTACTTC
TRBD1 | few | TRBJ2-5 | TRBV9 | 14 | CASTRDRGEETQYF | TGTGCCAGCACCCGGGACAGGGGTGAGGAGACCCAGTACTTC
- | many | TRBJ2-2 | TRBV12-3/TRBV12-4 | 15 | CASSFGRANTGELFF | TGCGCCAGCAGCTTCGGCAGGGCCAACACCGGGGAGCTGTTTTTT
TRBD1 | few | TRBJ1-1 | TRBV20-1 | 13 | CSAQGQGNTEAFF | TGCAGTGCTCAAGGACAGGGAAACACTGAAGCTTTCTTT
- | few | TRBJ1-2 | TRBV20-1 | 13 | CSARDGRSYGYTF | TGCAGTGCTAGAGATGGACGAAGCTATGGCTACACCTTC
- | few | TRBJ1-2 | TRBV12-3/TRBV12-4 | 15 | CASSLRLGQMDGYTF | TGTGCCAGCAGCTTACGGTTGGGTCAGATGGATGGCTACACCTTC
TRBD1 | few | TRBJ2-6 | TRBV12-3/TRBV12-4 | 18 | CASSPGTGETSGANVLTF | TGTGCCAGCAGTCCGGGGACAGGGGAAACCTCTGGGGCCAACGTCCTGACTTTC
- | few | TRBJ1-2 | TRBV20-1 | 16 | CSARGSQGARQYGYTF | TGCAGTGCTAGAGGGAGTCAGGGTGCGAGGCAATATGGCTACACCTTC
TRBD2 | - | TRBJ2-5 | TRBV7-9 | 16 | CASSPRTSGRQETQYF | TGTGCCAGCAGCCCCCGGACTAGCGGAAGACAAGAGACCCAGTACTTC
- | few | TRBJ2-7 | TRBV5-1 | 14 | CASSDTGGFAEQYF | TGCGCCAGCAGCGATACTGGGGGATTCGCGGAGCAGTACTTC
TRBD1 | few | TRBJ2-5 | TRBV13 | 14 | CASSLTRQGGEQYF | TGTGCCAGCAGCCTCACTCGACAGGGGGGTGAGCAGTACTTC
- | - | TRBJ2-7 | TRBV20-1 | 13 | CSARDATTYEQYF | TGCAGTGCTAGAGATGCCACTACCTACGAGCAGTACTTC
- | - | TRBJ1-4 | TRBV28 | 14 | CASSLGQLGEKLFF | TGTGCCAGCAGTCTCGGACAGCTCGGGGAAAAACTGTTTTTT
TRBD2 | few | TRBJ2-1 | TRBV5-5 | 16 | CASSLRGVYSYNEQFF | TGTGCCAGCAGCTTGCGGGGGGTCTACTCCTACAATGAGCAGTTCTTC
- | - | TRBJ1-3 | TRBV25-1 | 16 | CASSELTRLSGNTIYF | TGTGCCAGCAGCGAACTTACCCGACTCTCTGGAAACACCATATATTTT
- | - | TRBJ1-4 | TRBV6-5 | 15 | CASTSRQEAGEKLFF | TGTGCCAGCACCTCCAGACAGGAGGCGGGTGAAAAACTGTTTTTT
- | - | TRBJ2-7 | TRBV12-5 | 15 | CASGSPWALLNEQYF | TGTGCTAGTGGTTCTCCTTGGGCTCTGCTCAACGAGCAGTACTTC
TRBD2 | - | TRBJ2-2 | TRBV20-1 | 18 | CSARAHLAGETNTGELFF | TGCAGTGCTAGAGCCCACCTAGCGGGGGAGACTAACACCGGGGAGCTGTTTTTT
- | - | TRBJ2-7 | TRBV3-1 | 14 | CASSQVNRHYEQYF | TGTGCCAGCAGCCAAGTTAACAGGCACTACGAGCAGTACTTC
- | - | TRBJ1-6 | TRBV25-1 | 14 | CASSESSPASPLHF | TGTGCCAGCAGTGAATCCAGTCCAGCTTCACCCCTCCACTTT
- | - | TRBJ2-5 | TRBV19 | 14 | CASSIRGTSETQYF | TGTGCCAGTAGTATCAGGGGCACCTCAGAGACCCAGTACTTC
TRBD1 | many | TRBJ2-7 | TRBV2 | 13 | CASRGTGAYEQYF | TGTGCCAGCAGGGGGACAGGGGCCTACGAGCAGTACTTC
- | - | TRBJ2-5 | TRBV5-6 | 12 | CASSLALQTQYF | TGTGCCAGCAGCTTGGCATTACAGACCCAGTACTTC
TRBD1 | - | TRBJ1-2 | TRBV6-1 | 15 | CASSEAGQGAAGYTF | TGTGCCAGCAGTGAAGCGGGACAGGGGGCGGCTGGCTACACCTTC
- | - | TRBJ2-1 | TRBV9 | 17 | CASSVAPRGATGDEQFF | TGTGCCAGCAGCGTAGCTCCCCGGGGGGCGACGGGGGATGAGCAGTTCTTC
- | few | TRBJ1-1 | TRBV2 | 15 | CASSVLRGRDTEAFF | TGTGCCAGCAGTGTCCTTAGGGGTCGGGACACTGAAGCTTTCTTT
TRBD1 | few | TRBJ1-2 | TRBV29-1 | 12 | CSEMGQGRGYTF | TGCAGCGAAATGGGACAGGGGCGAGGCTACACCTTC
TRBD2 | - | TRBJ2-1 | TRBV7-9 | 16 | CASSLGPSGGPGEQFF | TGTGCCAGCAGCTTAGGTCCTAGCGGGGGGCCTGGTGAGCAGTTCTTC
TRBD1 | few | TRBJ1-2 | TRBV20-1 | 16 | CSARGGTGTGIYGYTF | TGCAGTGCTAGAGGCGGTACCGGGACAGGGATTTATGGCTACACCTTC
- | - | TRBJ2-5 | TRBV20-1 | 16 | CSASPPLANLRETQYF | TGCAGTGCTAGCCCCCCCCTAGCCAACCTACGCGAGACCCAGTACTTC
- | few | TRBJ2-5 | TRBV15 | 14 | CATSMRADGVTQYF | TGTGCCACCAGCATGCGGGCTGATGGGGTGACCCAGTACTTC
- | few | TRBJ2-1 | TRBV6-4 | 18 | CASSDSRVFQVPYNEQFF | TGTGCCAGCAGTGACTCGAGAGTATTCCAGGTCCCCTACAATGAGCAGTTCTTC
- | - | TRBJ2-4 | TRBV7-3 | 13 | CASSSDSQNIQYF | TGTGCCAGCAGCTCAGACAGTCAAAACATTCAGTACTTC
- | - | TRBJ2-6 | TRBV6-1 | 13 | CAERASGANVLTF | TGTGCTGAAAGGGCCTCTGGGGCCAACGTCCTGACTTTC
- | few | TRBJ2-7 | TRBV7-9 | 14 | CASSQAHSAGIQYF | TGTGCCAGCAGCCAAGCCCATAGTGCCGGGATTCAGTACTTC